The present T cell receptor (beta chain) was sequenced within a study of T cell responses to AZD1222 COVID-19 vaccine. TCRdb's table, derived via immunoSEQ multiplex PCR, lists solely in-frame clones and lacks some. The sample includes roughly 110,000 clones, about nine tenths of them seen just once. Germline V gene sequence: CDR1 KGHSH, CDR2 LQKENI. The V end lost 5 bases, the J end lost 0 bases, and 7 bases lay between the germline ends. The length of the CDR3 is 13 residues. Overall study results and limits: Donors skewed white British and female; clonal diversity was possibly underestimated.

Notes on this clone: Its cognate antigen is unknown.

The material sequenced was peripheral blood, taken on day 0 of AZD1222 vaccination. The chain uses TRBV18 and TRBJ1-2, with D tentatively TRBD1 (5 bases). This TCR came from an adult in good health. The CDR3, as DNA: TGTGCCAGCTCAGGGGGAGCTAACTATGGCTACACCTTC. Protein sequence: CASSGGANYGYTF.